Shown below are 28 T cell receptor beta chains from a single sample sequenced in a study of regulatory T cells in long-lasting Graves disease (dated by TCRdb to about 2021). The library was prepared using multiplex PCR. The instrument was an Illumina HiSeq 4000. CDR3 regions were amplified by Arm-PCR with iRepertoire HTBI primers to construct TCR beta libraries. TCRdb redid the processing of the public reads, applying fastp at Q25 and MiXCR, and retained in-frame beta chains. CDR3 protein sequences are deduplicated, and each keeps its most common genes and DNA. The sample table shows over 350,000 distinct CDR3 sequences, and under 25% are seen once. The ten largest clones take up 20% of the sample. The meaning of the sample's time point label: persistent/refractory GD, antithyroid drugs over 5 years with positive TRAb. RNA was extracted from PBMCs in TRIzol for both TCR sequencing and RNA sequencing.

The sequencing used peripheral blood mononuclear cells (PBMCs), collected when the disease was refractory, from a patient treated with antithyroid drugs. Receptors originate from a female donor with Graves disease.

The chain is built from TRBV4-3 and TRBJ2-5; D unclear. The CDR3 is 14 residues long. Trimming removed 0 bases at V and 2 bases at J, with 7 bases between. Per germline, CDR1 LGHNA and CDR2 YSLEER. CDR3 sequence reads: CASSQDPNQETQYF. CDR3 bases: TGCGCCAGCAGCCAAGACCCTAATCAAGAGACCCAGTACTTC.

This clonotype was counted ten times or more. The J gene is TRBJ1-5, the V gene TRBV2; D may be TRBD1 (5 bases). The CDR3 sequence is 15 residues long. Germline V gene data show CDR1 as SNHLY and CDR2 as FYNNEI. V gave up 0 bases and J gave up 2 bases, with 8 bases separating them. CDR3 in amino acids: CASSEARTRNQPQHF. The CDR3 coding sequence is TGTGCCAGCAGTGAAGCCCGGACACGCAATCAGCCCCAGCATTTT.

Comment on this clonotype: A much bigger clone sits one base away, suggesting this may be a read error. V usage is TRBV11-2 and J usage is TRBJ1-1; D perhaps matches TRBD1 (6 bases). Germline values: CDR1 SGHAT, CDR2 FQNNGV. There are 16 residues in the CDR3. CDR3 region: CVSSLGGPGEGTEAFF. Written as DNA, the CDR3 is TGTGTCAGCAGCTTAGGAGGCCCAGGGGAGGGGACTGAAGCTTTCTTT. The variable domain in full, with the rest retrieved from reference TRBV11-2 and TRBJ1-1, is EAGVAQSPRYKIIEKRQSVAFWCNPISGHATLYWYQQILGQGPKLLIQFQNNGVVDDSQLPKDRFSAERLKGVDSTLKIQPAKLEDSAVYLCVSSLGGPGEGTEAFFGQGTRLTVV.

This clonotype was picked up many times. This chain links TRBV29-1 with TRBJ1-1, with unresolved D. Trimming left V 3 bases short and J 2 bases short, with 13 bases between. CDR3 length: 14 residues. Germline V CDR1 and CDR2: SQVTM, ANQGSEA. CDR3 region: CSVEGENPNTEAFF. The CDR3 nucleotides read TGCAGCGTTGAGGGAGAGAACCCCAACACTGAAGCTTTCTTT.

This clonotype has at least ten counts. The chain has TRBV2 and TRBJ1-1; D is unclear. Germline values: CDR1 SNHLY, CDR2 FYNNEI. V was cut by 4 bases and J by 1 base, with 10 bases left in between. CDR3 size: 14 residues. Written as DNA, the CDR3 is TGTGCCAGCAGTGTCGAGGTAGAGAACACTGAAGCTTTCTTT. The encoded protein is CASSVEVENTEAFF.

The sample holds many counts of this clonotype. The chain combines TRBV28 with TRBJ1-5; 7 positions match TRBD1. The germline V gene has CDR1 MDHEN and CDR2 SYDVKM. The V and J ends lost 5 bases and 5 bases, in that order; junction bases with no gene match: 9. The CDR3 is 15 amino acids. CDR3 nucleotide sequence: TGTGCCAGCAGTCACCAGGGGGTTGGGCATCAGCCCCAGCATTTT. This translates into CASSHQGVGHQPQHF.

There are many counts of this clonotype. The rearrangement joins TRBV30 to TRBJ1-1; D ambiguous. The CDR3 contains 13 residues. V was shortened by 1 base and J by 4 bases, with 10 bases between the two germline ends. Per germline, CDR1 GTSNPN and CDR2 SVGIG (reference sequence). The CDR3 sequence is CAWSGLPGTEAFF. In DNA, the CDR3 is TGTGCCTGGAGTGGCCTGCCCGGCACTGAAGCTTTCTTT. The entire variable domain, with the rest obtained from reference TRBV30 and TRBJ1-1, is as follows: SQTIHQWPATLVQPVGSPLSLECTVEGTSNPNLYWYRQAAGRGLQLLFYSVGIGQISSEVPQNLSASRPQDRQFILSSKKLLLSDSGFYLCAWSGLPGTEAFFGQGTRLTVV.

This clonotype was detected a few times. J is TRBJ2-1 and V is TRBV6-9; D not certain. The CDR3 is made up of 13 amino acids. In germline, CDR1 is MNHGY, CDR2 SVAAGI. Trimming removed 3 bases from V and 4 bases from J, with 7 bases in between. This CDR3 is CASSYNSYNEQFF. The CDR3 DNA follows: TGTGCCAGCAGTTACAACAGTTACAATGAGCAGTTCTTC.

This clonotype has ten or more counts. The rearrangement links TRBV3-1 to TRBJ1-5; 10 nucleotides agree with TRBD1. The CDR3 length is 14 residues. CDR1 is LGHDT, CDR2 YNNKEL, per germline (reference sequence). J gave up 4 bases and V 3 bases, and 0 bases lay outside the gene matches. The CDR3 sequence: CASSQGQGNQPQHF. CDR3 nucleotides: TGTGCCAGCAGCCAGGGACAGGGGAATCAGCCCCAGCATTTT.

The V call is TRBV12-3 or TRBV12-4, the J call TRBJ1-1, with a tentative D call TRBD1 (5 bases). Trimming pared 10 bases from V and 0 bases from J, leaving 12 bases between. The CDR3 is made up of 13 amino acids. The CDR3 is CANTQGMNTEAFF. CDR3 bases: TGTGCCAACACCCAGGGTATGAACACTGAAGCTTTCTTT.

The chain's CDR3 is CASSPEGFNSYNEQFF. Here the CDR3 DNA reads TGTGCCAGCAGTCCCGAGGGTTTTAACTCCTACAATGAGCAGTTCTTC. This chain connects TRBV27 to TRBJ2-1, with D maybe TRBD2 (5 bases). The CDR3 covers 16 residues. From germline, CDR1 is MNHEY and CDR2 SMNVEV (reference sequence). Trimming shortened V by 5 bases and J by 0 bases, and 14 bases separated the two germline ends.

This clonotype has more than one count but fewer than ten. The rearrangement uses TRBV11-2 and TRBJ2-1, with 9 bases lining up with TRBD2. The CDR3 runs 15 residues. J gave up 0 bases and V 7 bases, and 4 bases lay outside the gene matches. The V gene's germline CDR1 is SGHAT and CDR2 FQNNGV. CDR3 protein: CASTPSGISYNEQFF. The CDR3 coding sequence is TGTGCCAGCACTCCTAGCGGGATCTCCTACAATGAGCAGTTCTTC.

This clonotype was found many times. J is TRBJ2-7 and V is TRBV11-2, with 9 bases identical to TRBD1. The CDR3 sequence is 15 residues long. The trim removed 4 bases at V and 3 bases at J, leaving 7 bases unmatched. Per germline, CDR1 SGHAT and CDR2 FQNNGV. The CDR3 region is CASSSLQGAGYEQYF. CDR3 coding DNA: TGTGCCAGCAGCTCTCTACAGGGGGCGGGCTACGAGCAGTACTTC.

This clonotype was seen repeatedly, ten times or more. The CDR3 DNA reads as TGTGCCAGCAGCCTCGCTAGCGGGAACACCGGGGAGCTGTTTTTT. Encoded protein: CASSLASGNTGELFF. This chain joins TRBV12-3 or TRBV12-4 and TRBJ2-2, with 7 nucleotides matching TRBD2. The CDR3 has 15 amino acids. Losses at the gene ends were 6 bases for V and 1 base for J; bases not matched to a gene: 5.

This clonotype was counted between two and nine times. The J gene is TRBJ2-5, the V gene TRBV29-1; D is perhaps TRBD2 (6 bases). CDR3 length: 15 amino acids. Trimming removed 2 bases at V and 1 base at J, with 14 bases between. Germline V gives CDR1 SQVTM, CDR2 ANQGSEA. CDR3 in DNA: TGCAGCGTTGAACTCCGGGAGCAACTCCAAGAGACCCAGTACTTC. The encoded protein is CSVELREQLQETQYF.

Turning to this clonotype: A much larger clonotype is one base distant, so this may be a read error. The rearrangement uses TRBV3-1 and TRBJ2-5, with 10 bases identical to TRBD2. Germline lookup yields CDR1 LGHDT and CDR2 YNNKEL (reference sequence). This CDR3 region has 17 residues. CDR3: CASSQFLAGVGQETQHF. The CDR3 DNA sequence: TGTGCCAGCAGCCAATTCCTAGCGGGAGTAGGGCAAGAGACCCAGCACTTC.

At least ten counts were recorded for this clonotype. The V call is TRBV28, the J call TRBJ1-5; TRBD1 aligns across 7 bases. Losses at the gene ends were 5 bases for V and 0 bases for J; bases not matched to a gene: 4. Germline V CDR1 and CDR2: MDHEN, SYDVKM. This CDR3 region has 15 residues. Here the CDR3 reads CASSDGTASNQPQHF. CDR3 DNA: TGTGCCAGCAGTGACGGGACAGCTAGCAATCAGCCCCAGCATTTT.

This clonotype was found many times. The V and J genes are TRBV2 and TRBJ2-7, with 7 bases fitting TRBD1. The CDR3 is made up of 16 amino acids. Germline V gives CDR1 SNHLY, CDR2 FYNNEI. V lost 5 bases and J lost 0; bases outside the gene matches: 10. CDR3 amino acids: CASSLLTGLSSYEQYF. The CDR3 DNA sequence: TGTGCCAGCAGTCTTTTGACAGGGCTGAGCTCCTACGAGCAGTACTTC.

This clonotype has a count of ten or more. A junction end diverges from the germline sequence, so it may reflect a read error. The CDR3: CASSLGGRVETQYF. CDR3 sequence (DNA): TGTGCCAGCAGTTTAGGGGGGAGAGTTGAGACCCAGTACTTC. V and J are TRBV7-2 and TRBJ2-5; possibly TRBD1 or TRBD2 for D (6 bases each). The CDR3 is 14 residues long. CDR1 is SGHTA, CDR2 FQGNSA, per germline.

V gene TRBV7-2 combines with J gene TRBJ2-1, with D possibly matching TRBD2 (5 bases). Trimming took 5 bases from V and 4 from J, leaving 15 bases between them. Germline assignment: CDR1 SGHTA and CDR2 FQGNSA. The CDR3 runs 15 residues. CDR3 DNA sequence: TGTGCCAGCAGCCTTTGGGTCGGGAATTACAATGAGCAGTTCTTC. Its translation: CASSLWVGNYNEQFF.

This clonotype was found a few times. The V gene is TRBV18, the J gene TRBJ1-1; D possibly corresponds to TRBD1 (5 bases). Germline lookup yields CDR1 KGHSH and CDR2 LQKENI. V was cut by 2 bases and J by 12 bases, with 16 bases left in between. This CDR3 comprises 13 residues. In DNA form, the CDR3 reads TGTGCCAGCTCACCAAGCCAGGGCAAGTTAACTTTCTTT. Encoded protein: CASSPSQGKLTFF.

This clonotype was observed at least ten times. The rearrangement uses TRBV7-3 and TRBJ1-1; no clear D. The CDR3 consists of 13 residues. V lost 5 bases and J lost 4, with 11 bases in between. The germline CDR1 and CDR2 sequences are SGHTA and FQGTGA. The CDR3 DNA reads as TGTGCCAGCAGCGCCTTGGAGGGCACTGAAGCTTTCTTT. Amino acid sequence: CASSALEGTEAFF.

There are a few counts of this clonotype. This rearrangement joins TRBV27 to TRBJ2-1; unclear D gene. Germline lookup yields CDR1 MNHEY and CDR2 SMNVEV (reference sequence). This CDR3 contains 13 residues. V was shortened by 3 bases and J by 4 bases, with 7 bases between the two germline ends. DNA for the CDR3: TGTGCCAGCAGTTTGGGGAAGTACAATGAGCAGTTCTTC. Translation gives CASSLGKYNEQFF.

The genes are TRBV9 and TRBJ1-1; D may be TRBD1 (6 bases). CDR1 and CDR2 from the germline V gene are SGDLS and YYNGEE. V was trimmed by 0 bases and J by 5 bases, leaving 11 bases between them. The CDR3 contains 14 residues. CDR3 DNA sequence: TGTGCCAGCAGCGTAGGAGGGGGAAAGACTGAAGCTTTCTTT. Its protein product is CASSVGGGKTEAFF.

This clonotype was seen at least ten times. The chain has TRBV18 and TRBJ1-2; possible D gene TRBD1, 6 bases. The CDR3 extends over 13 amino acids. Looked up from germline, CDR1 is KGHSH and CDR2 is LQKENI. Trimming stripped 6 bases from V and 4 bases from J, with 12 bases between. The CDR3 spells CASSNGGLYGYTF. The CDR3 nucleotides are TGTGCCAGCTCTAACGGGGGCCTCTATGGCTACACCTTC.

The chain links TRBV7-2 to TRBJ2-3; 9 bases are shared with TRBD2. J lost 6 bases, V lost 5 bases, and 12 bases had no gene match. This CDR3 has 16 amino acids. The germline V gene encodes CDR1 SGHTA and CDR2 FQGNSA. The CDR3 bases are TGTGCCAGCAGCCCAACGGCGGGAGGGGTAACCGATACGCAGTATTTT. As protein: CASSPTAGGVTDTQYF.

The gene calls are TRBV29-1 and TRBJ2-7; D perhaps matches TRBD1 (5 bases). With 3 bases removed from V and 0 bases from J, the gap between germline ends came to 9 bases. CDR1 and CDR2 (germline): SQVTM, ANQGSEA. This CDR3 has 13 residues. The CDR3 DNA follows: TGCAGCGTTGACAGGGTCGGCTCCTACGAGCAGTACTTC. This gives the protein CSVDRVGSYEQYF.

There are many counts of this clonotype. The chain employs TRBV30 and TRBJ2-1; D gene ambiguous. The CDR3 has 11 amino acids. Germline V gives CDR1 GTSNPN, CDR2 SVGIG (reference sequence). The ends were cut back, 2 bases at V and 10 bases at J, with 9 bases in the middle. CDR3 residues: CAWSKVNEQFF. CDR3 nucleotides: TGTGCCTGGAGTAAGGTGAACGAGCAGTTCTTC.